This T cell receptor beta chain was sequenced for a study of CD8 T cells in Susac syndrome. The study's findings and limits: As acknowledged by the study, its TCR sequencing and HLA analysis included a relatively small number of individuals.

Healthy donors formed controls matched for age and sex. Purification of the CD8+ and CD4+ T cells relied on negative isolation, and TEMRA cells underwent FACS enrichment. V lost 6 bases and J lost 2; bases outside the gene matches: 6. The germline CDR1 and CDR2 sequences are PRHDT and FYEKMQ (reference sequence). This CDR3 contains 16 residues. On this clonotype: What it binds is not known.

Reverse transcription of about 0.5 to 1 ug RNA used random hexamers. The CDR3 of TCR beta was amplified by immunoSEQ multiplex PCR across 54 Vbeta and 13 Jbeta. Via MiXCR, TCRdb re-called the immunoSEQ multiplex PCR reads, giving one row per CDR3 protein. This sample has 27,000 or so distinct CDR3 sequences, with 94% found just once. The rearrangement links TRBV13 to TRBJ2-3, with 12 bases that match TRBD2. The sequenced material came from CD8+ T cells from PBMCs. The sequence derives from a human donor in good health. The CDR3 loop reads CASSRRTSGVTDTQYF. CDR3 coding DNA: TGTGCCAGCAGTCGTAGGACTAGCGGGGTCACAGATACGCAGTATTTT.